The rows below give T cell receptor beta chains drawn from one sample of a study of blood T cell repertoires in COVID-19. Measured with immunoSEQ multiplex PCR; TCRdb has only the in-frame clones, and not every one. This table has 55,000 to 65,000 clones, more than 75% appearing once. The sequenced material came from peripheral blood. These receptors all stem from a man aged 55 to 70 with active or convalescent COVID-19. Each CDR3 is given with its conserved first and last residue. Each record gives: D gene, V gene, clone size, J gene, CDR3 DNA, CDR3 protein. The D gene is left open where the match is weak. Only part of the rows carry a size: once, few, many, or a class if the clone is expanded.

TRBD2	TRBV19	.	TRBJ2-7	TGTGCCAGTAGTATACTAGCGGGAGACTACGAGCAGTACTTC	CASSILAGDYEQYF
.	TRBV21-1	.	TRBJ2-2	TGTGCCAGCAGCAAAGGCCCCGGGACAAGGCCACCCGGGGAGCTGTTTTTT	CASSKGPGTRPPGELFF
TRBD1	TRBV13	.	TRBJ2-3	TGTGCCAGCAGCCCGCCGACAGGGGGCGTGTCAGATACGCAGTATTTT	CASSPPTGGVSDTQYF
TRBD1	TRBV7-9	.	TRBJ2-7	TGTGCCAGCAGCTCCGGTCAGGGGGTGTTCTACGAGCAGTACTTC	CASSSGQGVFYEQYF
TRBD1	TRBV4-1	few	TRBJ1-2	TGCGCCAGCAGCCCACCGGGACAGCCCTATGGCTACACCTTC	CASSPPGQPYGYTF
TRBD1	TRBV5-8	.	TRBJ1-5	TGTGCCAGCAGCCGGGACAGGGGATACCCTCAGCCCCAGCATTTT	CASSRDRGYPQPQHF
TRBD1	TRBV7-8	.	TRBJ1-1	TGTGCCAGCAGCCCGTTAGACAGGGGAGCCACTGAAGCTTTCTTT	CASSPLDRGATEAFF
.	TRBV6-5	.	TRBJ2-7	TGTGCCACCCGTTCTCCCAGGGTCCACGAGCAGTACTTC	CATRSPRVHEQYF
.	TRBV21-1	.	TRBJ1-5	TGTGCCAGCAGCAGGCGACAGCTGCTAGGGGCAGGAGCCAATCAGCCCCAGCATTTT	CASSRRQLLGAGANQPQHF
.	TRBV6-5	.	TRBJ1-6	TGTGCCAGCAGTTCCGGACAGAACTATAATTCACCCCTCCACTTT	CASSSGQNYNSPLHF
.	TRBV6-4	few	TRBJ2-2	TGTGCCAGCAGTGAAAATTACGGGAGCCCCACCGGGGAGCTGTTTTTT	CASSENYGSPTGELFF
TRBD2	TRBV7-3	once	TRBJ2-1	TGTGCCAGCAGCTCGTTAGCGGGGGCCAACAATGAGCAGTTCTTC	CASSSLAGANNEQFF
TRBD2	TRBV6-5	.	TRBJ2-2	TGTGCCAGCAGTTGGGACTACTCCGGGGAGCTGTTTTTT	CASSWDYSGELFF
TRBD1	TRBV5-1	.	TRBJ1-2	TGCGCCAGCAGTTTGGGGACCCTGACAGGGGGCGCCTATGGCTACACCTTC	CASSLGTLTGGAYGYTF
TRBD1	TRBV6-5	.	TRBJ1-2	TGTGCCAGCAGTTACTCTCGCTGGACAGGGAAGGGCTACACCTTC	CASSYSRWTGKGYTF
TRBD1	TRBV19	.	TRBJ1-2	TGTGCCAGTTTGGGACAGGCCGAACCTCATGGCTACACCTTC	CASLGQAEPHGYTF
.	TRBV27	.	TRBJ1-6	TGTGCCAGCAATTTGGGCGGGAATTCACCCCTCCACTTT	CASNLGGNSPLHF
.	TRBV12-3/TRBV12-4	.	TRBJ2-2	TGTGCCACCCGTGGCAGAAACACCGGGGAGCTGTTTTTT	CATRGRNTGELFF
.	TRBV7-8	.	TRBJ2-5	TGTGCCAGCAGCAGTACGGTGGGGAGCCAAGAGACCCAGTACTTC	CASSSTVGSQETQYF
.	TRBV10-2	once	TRBJ2-7	TGCGCCAGTACGGGGGGGACAGAGAGCTCCTACGAGCAGTACTTC	CASTGGTESSYEQYF
.	TRBV5-8	.	TRBJ2-7	TGTGCCAGCAGCCCGACTGGGACAACCTACGAGCAGTACTTC	CASSPTGTTYEQYF
TRBD1	TRBV11-2	.	TRBJ2-5	TGTGCCAGCAGAACTACCGGACAGGGCATGAAGACCCAGTACTTC	CASRTTGQGMKTQYF
.	TRBV19	.	TRBJ1-2	TGTGCCAGTAGTACCGAAAGGTCCCTTCGCGGATATGGCTACACCTTC	CASSTERSLRGYGYTF
TRBD2	TRBV11-2	.	TRBJ2-2	TGTGCCAGCAGCTTACGCAGACTAGCGGGAGACACCGGGGAGCTGTTTTTT	CASSLRRLAGDTGELFF
TRBD1	TRBV5-1	.	TRBJ2-5	TGCGCCAGCAGCCTCAGGGGGCGCGAAGAGACCCAGTACTTC	CASSLRGREETQYF
.	TRBV5-1	.	TRBJ2-5	TGCGCCAGCAGCATCTATCAGGGGATAGGCGAGACCCAGTACTTC	CASSIYQGIGETQYF
TRBD1	TRBV18	.	TRBJ1-1	TGTGCCAGCTCACCTACCCGACAGGGAGACACTGAAGCTTTCTTT	CASSPTRQGDTEAFF
.	TRBV19	.	TRBJ1-1	TGTGCCAGCCGCGGCGGGACGGGACGGTACACTGAAGCTTTCTTT	CASRGGTGRYTEAFF
.	TRBV5-4	.	TRBJ1-2	TGTGCCAGCAGGAAGAGGGGGAGTCGAGGCTACACCTTC	CASRKRGSRGYTF
.	TRBV19	.	TRBJ1-3	TGTGCCAGTACCTCGGGAAATTGGTTGAGCTCTGGAAACACCATATATTTT	CASTSGNWLSSGNTIYF
.	TRBV5-1	.	TRBJ1-2	TGCGCCAGCAGCTTGAGTAGGGGCTATGGCTACACCTTC	CASSLSRGYGYTF
.	TRBV30	.	TRBJ1-3	TGTGCCTGGAGTTCCAGTGGGGGCTCTACTGGAAACACCATATATTTT	CAWSSSGGSTGNTIYF
.	TRBV6-5	once	TRBJ1-3	TGTGCCAGCAGTTACGGTTGGGACTACTCTGGAAACACCATATATTTT	CASSYGWDYSGNTIYF
.	TRBV6-2/TRBV6-3	.	TRBJ2-1	TGTGCCAGCAGTTACCTCGGCCCCAGCCCGGGGCAGTTCTTC	CASSYLGPSPGQFF
.	TRBV28	.	TRBJ2-1	TGTGCCAGCAGTTTATTGGGCCGCTCCGGATACAATGAGCAGTTCTTC	CASSLLGRSGYNEQFF
TRBD2	TRBV7-3	.	TRBJ2-1	TGTGCCAGCAGCTTAAGGCTAGCGGGTGACTTCAATGAGCAGTTCTTC	CASSLRLAGDFNEQFF
TRBD1	TRBV19	.	TRBJ1-5	TGTGCCAGTAGTATAGATCTGGACAGGGTGGGTCAGCCCCAGCATTTT	CASSIDLDRVGQPQHF
TRBD2	TRBV27	.	TRBJ2-7	TGTGCCAGCAGTTTTTCGTGGGACTATACCTACGAGCAGTACTTC	CASSFSWDYTYEQYF
.	TRBV5-8	.	TRBJ1-5	TGTGCCAGCAGCTCCGGGGGTGGATTTTATAGCAATCAGCCCCAGCATTTT	CASSSGGGFYSNQPQHF
TRBD1	TRBV5-6	few	TRBJ1-1	TGTGCCAGCAGCGGGAGGACAGGTGAAGCTTTCTTT	CASSGRTGEAFF
.	TRBV21-1	.	TRBJ2-1	TGTGCCAGCAGCGGACTAGCGGAGGCCAATGAGCAGTTCTTC	CASSGLAEANEQFF
TRBD1	TRBV29-1	.	TRBJ1-3	TGCAGCGTGATGGGGGACAGGTCTGGAAACACCATATATTTT	CSVMGDRSGNTIYF
TRBD2	TRBV2	.	TRBJ2-1	TGTGCCAGCAGTCGAAATAGCGGGGCATCCTACAATGAGCAGTTCTTC	CASSRNSGASYNEQFF
.	TRBV14	.	TRBJ1-4	TGTGCCAGCAGCCTCCAGCGGGGACCCAATGAAAAACTGTTTTTT	CASSLQRGPNEKLFF
TRBD1	TRBV2	few	TRBJ1-2	TGTGCCAGCAGTCCGGACAGGGAGGGCTACACCTTC	CASSPDREGYTF
TRBD1	TRBV19	.	TRBJ1-6	TGTGCCAGTAGTGCGGACAGGGATAATTCACCCCTCCACTTT	CASSADRDNSPLHF
.	TRBV18	.	TRBJ1-3	TGTGCCAGCTCACCAGCGGGGGATGGAAACACCATATATTTT	CASSPAGDGNTIYF
.	TRBV12-3/TRBV12-4	.	TRBJ1-5	TGTGCCAGCAGTTGGGGGGATCAGCCCCAGCATTTT	CASSWGDQPQHF
TRBD1	TRBV5-6	.	TRBJ1-6	TGTGCCAGCAGCTTGGCGGGACAGACGAATAATTCACCCCTCCACTTT	CASSLAGQTNNSPLHF
.	TRBV5-1	.	TRBJ1-1	TGCGCCAGCAGTGGGAAGGGACAAATAAACACTGAAGCTTTCTTT	CASSGKGQINTEAFF
.	TRBV19	.	TRBJ1-2	TGTGCCAGTAGTCCCCAGGGCGCTCGTGGCTACACCTTC	CASSPQGARGYTF
.	TRBV18	.	TRBJ1-6	TGTGCCAGCTCACCAGCGTCCTCTAATTCACCCCTCCACTTT	CASSPASSNSPLHF
.	TRBV5-5	.	TRBJ2-2	TGTGCCAGCAGCTTTACCTTACTAGGATCCGGGGAGCTGTTTTTT	CASSFTLLGSGELFF
.	TRBV6-6	.	TRBJ2-5	TGTGCCAGCACCCCCAGGGCTCTACAAGAGACCCAGTACTTC	CASTPRALQETQYF
.	TRBV28	.	TRBJ1-1	TGTGCCAGCAGTTTTCAGGGGAAGGCCACTGAAGCTTTCTTT	CASSFQGKATEAFF
TRBD1	TRBV28	.	TRBJ2-7	TGTGCCAGCAGTTTGGACTGGTCAGGGGGCACCTTTAGCTCCTACGAGCAGTACTTC	CASSLDWSGGTFSSYEQYF
.	TRBV6-6	.	TRBJ2-7	TGTGCCAGCAGTTATCAGGGAGGCTACGAGCAGTACTTC	CASSYQGGYEQYF
TRBD1	TRBV6-1	once	TRBJ1-4	TGTGCCAGCAGTGAAGGTCAGGGGGCACAGGAAAAACTGTTTTTT	CASSEGQGAQEKLFF